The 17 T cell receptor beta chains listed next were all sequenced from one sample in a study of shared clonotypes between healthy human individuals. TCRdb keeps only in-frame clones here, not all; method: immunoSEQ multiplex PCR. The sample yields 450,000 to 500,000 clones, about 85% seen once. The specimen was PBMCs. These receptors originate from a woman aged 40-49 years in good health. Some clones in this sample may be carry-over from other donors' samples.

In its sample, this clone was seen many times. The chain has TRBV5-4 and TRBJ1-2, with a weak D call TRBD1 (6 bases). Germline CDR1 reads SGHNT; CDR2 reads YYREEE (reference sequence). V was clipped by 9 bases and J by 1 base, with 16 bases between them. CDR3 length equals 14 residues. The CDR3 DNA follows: TGTGCCATCCGTAGGCCAGGGGTTAACTATGGCTACACCTTC. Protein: CAIRRPGVNYGYTF.

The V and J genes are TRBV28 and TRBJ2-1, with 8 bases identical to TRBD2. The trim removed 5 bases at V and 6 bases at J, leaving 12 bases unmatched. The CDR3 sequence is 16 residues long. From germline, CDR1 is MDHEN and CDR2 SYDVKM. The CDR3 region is CASSTDPGLGPNEQFF. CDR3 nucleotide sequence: TGTGCCAGCAGTACTGACCCGGGACTAGGGCCCAATGAGCAGTTCTTC.

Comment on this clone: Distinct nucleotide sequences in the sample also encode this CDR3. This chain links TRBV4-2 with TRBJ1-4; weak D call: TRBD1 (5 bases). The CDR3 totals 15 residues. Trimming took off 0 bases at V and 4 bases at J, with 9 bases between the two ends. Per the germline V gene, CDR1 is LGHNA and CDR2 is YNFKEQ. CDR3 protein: CASSQDRGFNEKLFF. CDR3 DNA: TGTGCCAGCAGCCAAGATCGGGGGTTTAATGAAAAACTGTTTTTT.

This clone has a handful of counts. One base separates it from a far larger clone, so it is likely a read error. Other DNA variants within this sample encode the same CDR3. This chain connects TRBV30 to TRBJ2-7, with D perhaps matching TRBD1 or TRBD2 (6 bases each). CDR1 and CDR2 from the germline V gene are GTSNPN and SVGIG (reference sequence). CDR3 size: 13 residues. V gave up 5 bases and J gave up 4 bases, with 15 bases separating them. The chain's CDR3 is CAWAGQNSYEQYF. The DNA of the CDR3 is TGTGCCTGGGCGGGACAAAACTCATACGAGCAGTACTTC.

The CDR3 loop reads CASSPGGYEGYTF. In DNA form, the CDR3 reads TGTGCCAGCAGCCCGGGGGGTTATGAGGGCTACACCTTC. The genes are TRBV28 and TRBJ1-2; TRBD1 might be the D (5 bases). The V gene's germline CDR1 is MDHEN and CDR2 SYDVKM. The CDR3 contains 13 residues. The germline V and J ends were trimmed by 6 bases and 8 bases, with 16 bases remaining between them.

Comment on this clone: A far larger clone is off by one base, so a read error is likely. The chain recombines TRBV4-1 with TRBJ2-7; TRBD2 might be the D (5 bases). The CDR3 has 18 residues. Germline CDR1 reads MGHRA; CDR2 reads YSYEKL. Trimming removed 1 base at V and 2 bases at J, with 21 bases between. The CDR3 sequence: CASSQATAVTNLPYEQYF. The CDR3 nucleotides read TGCGCCAGCAGCCAAGCTACGGCCGTGACTAACCTACCCTACGAGCAGTACTTC.

In nucleotides, the CDR3 is TGTGCCAGCAGTCGTCTGGGACAGGGGGTCGAGCAGTACTTC. Its translation: CASSRLGQGVEQYF. The genes are TRBV6-6 and TRBJ2-7, with 11 bases identical to TRBD1. J lost 6 bases, V lost 5 bases, and 6 bases had no gene match. Per germline, CDR1 MNHNY and CDR2 SVGAGI (reference sequence). This CDR3 has 14 residues.

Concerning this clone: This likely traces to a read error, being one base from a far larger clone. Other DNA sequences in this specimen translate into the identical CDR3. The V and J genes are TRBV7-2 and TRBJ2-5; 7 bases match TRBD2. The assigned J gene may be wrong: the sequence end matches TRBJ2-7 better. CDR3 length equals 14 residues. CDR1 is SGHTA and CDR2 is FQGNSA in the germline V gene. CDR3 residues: CASSLTGLAYEQYF. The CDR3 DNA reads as TGTGCAAGCAGCTTAACAGGACTAGCCTACGAGCAGTACTTC.

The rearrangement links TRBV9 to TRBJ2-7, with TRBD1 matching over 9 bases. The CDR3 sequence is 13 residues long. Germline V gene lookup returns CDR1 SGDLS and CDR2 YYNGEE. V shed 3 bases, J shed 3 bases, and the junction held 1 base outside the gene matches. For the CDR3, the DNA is TGTGCCAGCAGCGGGACAGGGGACTACGAGCAGTACTTC. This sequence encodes CASSGTGDYEQYF.

The CDR3 DNA sequence: TGTGCCAGCAGCTATGGATCACAATGGGGGACCGGGGAGCTGTTTTTT. The encoded protein is CASSYGSQWGTGELFF. The rearrangement joins TRBV7-2 to TRBJ2-2; the D call may be TRBD1 or TRBD2 (5 bases each). The length of the CDR3 is 16 residues. V gave up 4 bases and J gave up 5 bases, with 17 bases separating them. Germline CDR1 is SGHTA and CDR2 is FQGNSA.

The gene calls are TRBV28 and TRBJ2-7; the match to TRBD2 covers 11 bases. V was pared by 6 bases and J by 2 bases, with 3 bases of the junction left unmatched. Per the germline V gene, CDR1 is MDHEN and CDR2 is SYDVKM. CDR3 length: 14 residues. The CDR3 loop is CASRFSGRAYEQYF. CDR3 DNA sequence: TGTGCCAGCAGATTTAGCGGGAGGGCCTACGAGCAGTACTTC.

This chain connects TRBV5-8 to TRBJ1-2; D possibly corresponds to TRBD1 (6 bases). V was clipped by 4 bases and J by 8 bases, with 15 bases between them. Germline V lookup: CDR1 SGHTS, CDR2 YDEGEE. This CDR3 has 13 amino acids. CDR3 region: CASSQADSRGYTF. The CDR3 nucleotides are TGTGCCAGCAGCCAAGCGGACAGTCGCGGCTACACCTTC.

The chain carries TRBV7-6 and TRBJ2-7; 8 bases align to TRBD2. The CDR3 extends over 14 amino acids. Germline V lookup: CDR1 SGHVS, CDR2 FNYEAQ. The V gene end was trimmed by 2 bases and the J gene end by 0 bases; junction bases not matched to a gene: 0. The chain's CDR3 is CASSLSGSSYEQYF. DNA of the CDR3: TGTGCCAGCAGCTTAAGCGGGAGCTCCTACGAGCAGTACTTC.

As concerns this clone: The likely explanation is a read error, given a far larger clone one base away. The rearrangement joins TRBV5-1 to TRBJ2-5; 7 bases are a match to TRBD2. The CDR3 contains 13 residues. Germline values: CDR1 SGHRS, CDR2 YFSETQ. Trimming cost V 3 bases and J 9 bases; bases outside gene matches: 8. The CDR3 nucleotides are TGCGCCAGCAGCTCCGGGACTATACAGGCCCAGTACTTC. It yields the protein CASSSGTIQAQYF. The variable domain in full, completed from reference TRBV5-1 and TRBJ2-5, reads KAGVTQTPRYLIKTRGQQVTLSCSPISGHRSVSWYQQTPGQGLQFLFEYFSETQRNKGNFPGRFSGRQFSNSRSEMNVSTLELGDSALYLCASSSGTIQAQYFGPGTRLLVL.

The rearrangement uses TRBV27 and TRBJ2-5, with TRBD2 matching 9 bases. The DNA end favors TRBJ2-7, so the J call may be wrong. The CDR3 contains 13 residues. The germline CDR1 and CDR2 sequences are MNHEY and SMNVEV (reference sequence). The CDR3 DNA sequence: TGTGCCAGCAGTACCGGACTAGCGAACGAGCAGTACTTC. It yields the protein CASSTGLANEQYF.

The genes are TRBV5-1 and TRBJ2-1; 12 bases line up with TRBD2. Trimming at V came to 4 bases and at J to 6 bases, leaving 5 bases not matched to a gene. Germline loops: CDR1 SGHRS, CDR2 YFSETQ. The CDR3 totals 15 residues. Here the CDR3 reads CASSATGLAGNEQFF. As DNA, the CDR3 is TGCGCCAGCAGCGCCACGGGACTAGCGGGCAATGAGCAGTTCTTC.

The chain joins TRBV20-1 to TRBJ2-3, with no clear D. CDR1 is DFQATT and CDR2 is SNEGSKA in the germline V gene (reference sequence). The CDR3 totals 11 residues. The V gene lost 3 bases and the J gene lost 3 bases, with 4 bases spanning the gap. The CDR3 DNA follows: TGCAGTGCTAGGAAAACAGATACGCAGTATTTT. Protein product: CSARKTDTQYF.